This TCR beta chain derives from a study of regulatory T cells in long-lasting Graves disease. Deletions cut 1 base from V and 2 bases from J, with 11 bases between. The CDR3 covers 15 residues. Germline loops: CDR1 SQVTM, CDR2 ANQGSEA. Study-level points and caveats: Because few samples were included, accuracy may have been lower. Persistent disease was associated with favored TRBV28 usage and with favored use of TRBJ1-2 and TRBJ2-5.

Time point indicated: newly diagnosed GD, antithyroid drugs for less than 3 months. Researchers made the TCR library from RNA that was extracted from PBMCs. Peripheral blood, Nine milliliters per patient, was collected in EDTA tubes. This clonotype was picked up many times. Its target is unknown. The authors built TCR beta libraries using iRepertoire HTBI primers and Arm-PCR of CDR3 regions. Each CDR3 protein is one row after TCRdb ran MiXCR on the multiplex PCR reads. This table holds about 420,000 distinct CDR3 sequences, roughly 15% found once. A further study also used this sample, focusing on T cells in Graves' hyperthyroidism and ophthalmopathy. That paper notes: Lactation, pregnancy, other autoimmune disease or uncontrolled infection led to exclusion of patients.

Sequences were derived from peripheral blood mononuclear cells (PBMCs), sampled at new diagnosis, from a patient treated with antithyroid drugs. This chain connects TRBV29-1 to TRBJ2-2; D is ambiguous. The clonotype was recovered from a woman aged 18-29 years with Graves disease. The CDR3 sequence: CSVEGELGNTGELFF. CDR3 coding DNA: TGCAGCGTTGAAGGTGAATTGGGAAACACCGGGGAGCTGTTTTTT.